This TCR beta chain stems from a study of human T cells and chemical hapten exposure (dated by TCRdb to the early 2020s). In terms of the full investigation: For sensitization, 2% DPC in acetone was applied to a 2 cm by 2 cm area of upper inner arm skin. Blood for TCR sequencing was provided by twenty-nine alopecia patients at one to four time points (pre-sensitization, 2, 6 and 24 weeks). Patients additionally received weekly therapeutic DPC doses to the scalp throughout the approximately 25-week study period. The study tracked peripheral blood TCR repertoire changes in vivo during primary and secondary sensitization to the hapten diphenylcyclopropenone (DPC) in alopecia patients. Libraries were pooled for sequencing, and variation in per-sample TCR yields was attributed mainly to small differences in library volumes within the pool. Blood samples were taken from patients before sensitization (week 0) and at 2, 6 and about 24 weeks after DPC sensitization. Patch testing was done on the upper back using Finn chambers containing 0.01% DPC, and results were scored after 6 days according to International Contact Dermatitis Research Group standards. The mostly female patient cohort included alopecia areata with under or over 50% scalp involvement, alopecia totalis and alopecia universalis. What the work shows at the level of the full study, not this receptor alone: Because every patient had alopecia, a presumed autoimmune disease, the patients' immune response might differ from that of healthy individuals. After repeated subsampling, the strength of the expansion versus patch-test correlation and the threshold at which it became significant changed. The number of PT1 expanded TCRs positively correlated with patch test score, significant at thresholds 8, 16 and 32 but not 4. Expanded TCRs formed significantly more large CDR3 similarity clusters than pre-sensitization or healthy control sets, consistent with antigen-driven responses. No change with DPC sensitization was found in the number of TCRs above 1 in 1000 frequency, and no evidence of global repertoire structure alterations was found.

What this sample's time point label stands for: patch test 2, 6 weeks after DPC sensitization. The treatment or condition tag for this specimen amounts to: therapeutic diphenylcyclopropenone sensitization with weekly scalp DPC. At each patch-test visit, blood was drawn before the patch test was applied. To be eligible, patients had to be aged 18 to 70, diagnosed with alopecia and judged suitable for DPC therapy, while pregnant patients were excluded. Total RNA was isolated from unfractionated whole blood collected in Tempus Blood RNA tubes. Trimming takes 5 bases off V and 4 bases off J; junction bases not matched to a gene: 6. Via the germline V gene, CDR1 is MNHNS and CDR2 SASEGT. From its cysteine to its phenylalanine, the CDR3 spans 15 amino acids. The CDR3 DNA has 45 bases and is translated from base 1. To prepare the library, RACE was applied. The sequencer was a NextSeq 500. During library preparation, unique molecular identifiers were attached to individual cDNA molecules so that TCRs could be counted in a quantitative, reproducible way. Each blood RNA sample was used to sequence both TCR alpha and TCR beta chains. On the study's bioinformatics: The median number of TCRs per sample was around 96,000, ranging from roughly 20,000 to 700,000. The Decombinator software suite was used to annotate the V, J and CDR3 of the TCR reads. Every sample was subsampled to the same number of TCRs (28,000) for the PS versus PT1 abundance plots. TCRs were defined as expanded if absent before sensitization and observed at least eight times at the 2-week time point. TCRdb applied fastp at Q25 and MiXCR to the public reads, then kept only in-frame beta chains. Rows matching on CDR3 protein sequence are summarized as one entry with the most common DNA and genes. V and J calls and clone size were set by TCRdb, not the authors. The sample contains 70,000 to 90,000 distinct CDR3 sequences, around 9.3% of them found a single time. Around 5% of the sample is held by the ten biggest clonotypes.

This clonotype has ten or more counts. Its antigen is still unknown. The record has no base qualities; no much larger clone is one base away. The TCR originated in a woman aged 45-59 years with alopecia areata. Some clones in this sample may be carry-over from other donors' samples. The sequences come from whole blood, collected in connection with sensitization to the hapten diphenylcyclopropenone (DPC). The chain is assembled from TRBV6-1 and TRBJ1-4; a stretch of 8 junction bases matches TRBD1. The DNA sequence reads TGTGCCAGCAGTCGGACAGGGACGGGTAATGAAAAACTGTTTTTT. Its protein product is CASSRTGTGNEKLFF.